This T cell receptor (beta chain) stems from a study of T cell clonality in common variable immunodeficiency. Findings and limits, study-wide: Links between repertoire features and CVID complications were heterogeneity-limited. Fewer deletions and N-nucleotide insertions were reportedly seen in common variable immunodeficiency TCR beta sequences. Fewer TCRbeta clones were shared among CVID subjects than controls.

Produced via immunoSEQ multiplex PCR; TCRdb's table is partial and in-frame only. The repertoire consists of fewer than 35,000 clones, none detected only once. This clone was recorded many times. The antigen is unknown. The read terminates 3 residues ahead of where the CDR3 ends, so the germline J gene completes it. Of CVID subjects, under 16 were female and 29 male, mean age approximately 41. V lost 0 bases to trimming and J lost 5 bases; unmatched junction nucleotides: 4. CDR3 length: 15 residues. The germline gives CDR1 GTSNPN, CDR2 SVGIG (reference sequence). The source of this sequence is a human donor with common variable immunodeficiency. The sample taken for sequencing was peripheral blood mononuclear cells. The chain joins TRBV30 to TRBJ2-3; 11 bases are shared with TRBD2. The CDR3 sequence is CAWSVASGGIDTQYF. The sequenced part of the CDR3 DNA is TGTGCCTGGAGTGTGGCTAGCGGGGGGATAGATACG.